Below, 5 T cell receptor beta chains from the same sample are listed, as sequenced in a study of identical twins. Via MiXCR, TCRdb re-called the 5' RACE reads, giving one row per CDR3 protein. The table lists over 550,000 distinct CDR3 sequences, under 8.5% of them singletons. The sample also formed part of further work on yellow fever vaccine responses in identical twins.

Sequencing input: PBMCs. These receptors all come from a woman in her late teens or twenties in good health.

This clonotype came up a few times. The CDR3 loop is CASSPGQNYEQYF. As DNA, the CDR3 is TGTGCCAGCAGCCCCGGGCAGAACTACGAGCAGTACTTC. J is TRBJ2-7 and V is TRBV5-6; D is uncertain. Trimming cost V 4 bases and J 3 bases, with 11 bases left between them. This CDR3 contains 13 residues. Per germline, CDR1 SGHDT and CDR2 YYEEEE. Full variable domain (remainder filled in from reference TRBV5-6 and TRBJ2-7): DAGVTQSPTHLIKTRGQQVTLRCSPKSGHDTVSWYQQALGQGPQFIFQYYEEEERQRGNFPDRFSGHQFPNYSSELNVNALLLGDSALYLCASSPGQNYEQYFGPGTRLTVT.

This clonotype has only a few counts. The V gene is TRBV7-2, the J gene TRBJ2-5; tentative D call: TRBD2 (6 bases). Germline CDR1 and CDR2: SGHTA and FQGNSA. The CDR3 contains 15 residues. Trimming took 5 bases from V and 6 from J, leaving 19 bases between them. The CDR3: CASSPPLIGGKTQYF. The CDR3 DNA is TGTGCCAGCAGCCCCCCATTAATCGGGGGTAAGACCCAGTACTTC.

The genes are TRBV5-1 and TRBJ1-2, with TRBD1 matching 10 bases. Germline V lookup: CDR1 SGHRS, CDR2 YFSETQ. V lost 4 bases to trimming and J lost 7 bases; unmatched junction nucleotides: 10. The CDR3 has 15 amino acids. In nucleotides, the CDR3 is TGCGCCAGCAGCCAAGGGGACAGGGGCTATGCTGGCTACACCTTC. As protein: CASSQGDRGYAGYTF.

The J gene is TRBJ1-4, the V gene TRBV15, with D perhaps matching TRBD1 (6 bases). Germline lookup yields CDR1 LNHNV and CDR2 YYDKDF (reference sequence). Trimming took 3 bases from V and 8 from J, leaving 13 bases between them. This CDR3 has 14 residues. In nucleotides, the CDR3 is TGTGCCACCAGCAGGGCAGGGGTCATGGAAAAACTGTTTTTT. This encodes CATSRAGVMEKLFF.

This chain connects TRBV3-1 to TRBJ2-7, with D possibly matching TRBD2 (5 bases). Germline V gene data show CDR1 as LGHDT and CDR2 as YNNKEL (reference sequence). The CDR3 totals 14 residues. Trimming took off 4 bases at V and 4 bases at J, with 14 bases between the two ends. The CDR3: CASSRVTGNYEQYF. The CDR3 bases are TGTGCCAGCAGCCGAGTGACCGGGAATTACGAGCAGTACTTC.